This TCR beta chain stems from a study of blood T cell repertoires in COVID-19. In the original analysis: Amplifying reference gene primers gave estimates of nucleated cell counts. Repertoires were generated with immunoSEQ multiplex PCR, while TCRdb's copy carries only in-frame clones and drops some. The V and J calls and clone size are taken from that table; D and trimming were inferred from the DNA. This table has about 220,000 clones, around 81% appearing once. Losses at the gene ends were 2 bases for V and 0 bases for J; bases not matched to a gene: 13. The CDR3 is 19 amino acids. The chain joins TRBV23-1 to TRBJ1-5, with 7 bases lining up with TRBD1. TRBV23-1 falls under the ORF class, with uncertain function. The sequence came from a human donor in a cohort sampled during active COVID-19. The sample taken for sequencing was peripheral blood. The CDR3 DNA sequence: TGCGCCAGCAGTCAACCTTTTCCGGGACAGAGATATAGCAATCAGCCCCAGCATTTT. Its protein product is CASSQPFPGQRYSNQPQHF.